The present TCR beta chain was sequenced within a study of T cells after yellow fever vaccination. A universal primer site and UMIs were added as TCR cDNA was made by 5'RACE template switching. TCRdb reprocessed the 5' RACE reads via MiXCR and lists one record per CDR3 protein. The sample includes about 99,000 distinct CDR3 sequences, roughly 6% of them seen just once. Germline-derived CDR1 and CDR2 are LGHDT and YNNKEL (reference sequence). The ends lost 0 bases at V and 5 bases at J; junction bases unmatched: 14. The CDR3 loop spans 18 amino acids. Study-level findings and limits: Weaker, the secondary response had a peak occurring faster, on day 5 versus 15. Once the booster was given, most primary-vaccination clones reappeared, at approximately 97% for CD4 and roughly 90% for CD8. Abundant clonotypes (contaminants from the bulk population) could be present in FACS-sorted repertoires.

Concerning this clonotype: Its antigen is not identified.

The gene calls are TRBV3-1 and TRBJ1-2; 8 bases fit TRBD1. Sequences were derived from CD8+ T cells sorted from PBMCs, sampled 10 days after the yellow fever booster vaccination. The clonotype originates from a man between 18 and 35 years old who received the YFV17D yellow fever vaccine. DNA of the CDR3: TGTGCCAGCAGCCAAGATCATATCCCCGAGACAGGGGAATATGGCTACACCTTC. Translating it yields CASSQDHIPETGEYGYTF.